This TCR beta chain was observed in a study of cytomegalovirus exposure and HLA in healthy donors. Trimming removed 6 bases from V and 3 bases from J; junction bases left unmatched: 5. Germline-derived CDR1 and CDR2 are MDHEN and SYDVKM. CDR3 length: 14 residues. PCR used 60 Vbeta primers and 13 Jbeta primers. Sequenced by immunoSEQ multiplex PCR; TCRdb stores in-frame clones only, minus some. The data show 160,000 or so clones, around four fifths seen once. The receptor comes from a woman aged 50 to 65 in good health and CMV-seronegative. What was sequenced was PBMCs. This sequence joins TRBV28 and TRBJ1-2, with 9 bases matching TRBD1. CDR3 residues: CASRPGQGDYGYTF. The CDR3 region has the DNA TGTGCCAGCAGACCGGGACAGGGAGACTATGGCTACACCTTC.